The 21 T cell receptor beta chains reported below all come from one sample, sequenced in a study of radiotherapy plus CTLA-4 blockade in lung cancer. Here immunoSEQ multiplex PCR was the method, and the copy in TCRdb shows in-frame clones only, minus some. Of approximately 67,000 clones listed, about four fifths were seen once; the top ten hold roughly 3.9%. Specimen: peripheral blood, collected from a patient treated with radiotherapy plus ipilimumab. These receptors came from a human donor with non-small cell lung cancer who had a partial response to radiotherapy plus ipilimumab.

This clone has just a few counts. The same CDR3 can be traced to other DNA sequences in this sample. This chain connects TRBV27 to TRBJ2-7; 7 bases fit TRBD1. Germline V gene lookup returns CDR1 MNHEY and CDR2 SMNVEV (reference sequence). V was pared by 5 bases and J by 0 bases, with 1 base of the junction left unmatched. The CDR3 sequence is 13 residues long. CDR3 loop: CASSRTGSYEQYF. CDR3 sequence (DNA): TGTGCCAGCAGTCGGACAGGCTCCTACGAGCAGTACTTC.

This chain uses TRBV27 with TRBJ1-1; 8 bases are shared with TRBD1. There are 13 residues in the CDR3. Trimming at V came to 5 bases and at J to 4 bases, leaving 3 bases not matched to a gene. CDR1 is MNHEY and CDR2 is SMNVEV in the germline V gene (reference sequence). The CDR3 spells CASSLQGGTEAFF. The CDR3 DNA sequence: TGTGCCAGCAGTCTACAGGGGGGCACTGAAGCTTTCTTT.

This clone has more than one count but fewer than ten. The chain combines TRBV30 with TRBJ2-2; 13 bases are a match to TRBD2. Trimming cost V 1 base and J 1 base; bases outside gene matches: 6. The CDR3 runs 18 residues. Germline V gene lookup returns CDR1 GTSNPN and CDR2 SVGIG (reference sequence). The DNA for the CDR3 is TGTGCCTGGAGTGCAACTAGCGGGAGGGCCCGGAACACCGGGGAGCTGTTTTTT. Translation gives CAWSATSGRARNTGELFF.

The chain is built from TRBV11-3 and TRBJ2-2; unclear D gene. Germline-derived CDR1 and CDR2 are SGHNT and YENEEA. V shed 3 bases and J shed 6 bases, with 8 bases lying between them. This CDR3 has 13 residues. The CDR3 spells CASSFSFPGELFF. The CDR3 DNA reads as TGTGCCAGCAGCTTTTCCTTTCCCGGGGAGCTGTTTTTT.

The chain links TRBV7-3 to TRBJ2-3; TRBD2 matches 7 bases. Looked up from germline, CDR1 is SGHTA and CDR2 is FQGTGA. Unmatched junction bases numbered 4, after V lost 8 bases and J lost 2 bases. CDR3 length equals 13 residues. CDR3 sequence (DNA): TGTGCCAGCGCTAGCGGCCACACAGATACGCAGTATTTT. Protein: CASASGHTDTQYF.

This clone was picked up one time. The chain joins TRBV7-7 to TRBJ2-7; 8 bases align to TRBD1. CDR1 is SSHAT and CDR2 is FNYEAQ in the germline V gene (reference sequence). The CDR3 is 14 amino acids. V gave up 2 bases and J gave up 10 bases; unmatched junction bases: 10. In DNA, the CDR3 is TGTGCCAGCAGCTTAAGACAGGGGTCTGTCGAACAGTACTTC. This sequence encodes CASSLRQGSVEQYF.

This clone was seen a handful of times. The V call is TRBV7-2, the J call TRBJ2-4, with a tentative D call TRBD2 (5 bases). CDR3 size: 13 residues. V was clipped by 2 bases and J by 4 bases, with 6 bases between them. The V gene's germline CDR1 is SGHTA and CDR2 FQGNSA. This chain's CDR3 is CASSLRGKNIQYF. The DNA of the CDR3 is TGTGCCAGCAGCTTAAGAGGGAAAAACATTCAGTACTTC.

The V gene is TRBV5-4, the J gene TRBJ2-5, with TRBD2 identical over 8 bases. CDR3 length equals 15 residues. Germline V gene data show CDR1 as SGHNT and CDR2 as YYREEE (reference sequence). Germline trimming cut 2 bases from V and 0 bases from J; bases unmatched to any gene: 3. For the CDR3, the DNA is TGTGCCAGCAGCTTTGGACTAGCTTACCAAGAGACCCAGTACTTC. This encodes CASSFGLAYQETQYF.

By proportion, this clone is large (0.1 to 1%). This rearrangement joins TRBV29-1 to TRBJ2-1; D unclear. This CDR3 region has 12 residues. Germline V gives CDR1 SQVTM, CDR2 ANQGSEA. The V end was cut by 8 bases, the J end by 5 bases, with 13 bases between. The DNA of the CDR3 is TGCAGCTTCTCCCCCCCCCACAATGAGCAGTTCTTC. Its translation: CSFSPPHNEQFF.

The V gene is TRBV28, the J gene TRBJ2-7; 9 bases line up with TRBD1. Germline trimming cut 4 bases from V and 0 bases from J; bases unmatched to any gene: 4. The germline CDR1 and CDR2 sequences are MDHEN and SYDVKM. The length of the CDR3 is 15 residues. CDR3 bases: TGTGCCAGCAGTTCGACAGGGGGTAGCTCCTACGAGCAGTACTTC. It encodes CASSSTGGSSYEQYF.

V usage is TRBV5-1 and J usage is TRBJ2-2, with a possible D match to TRBD1 (6 bases). V lost 2 bases and J lost 2, with 13 bases in between. Germline values: CDR1 SGHRS, CDR2 YFSETQ. The CDR3 has 16 amino acids. The CDR3 here is CASSLEGQGNTGELFF. CDR3 sequence (DNA): TGCGCCAGCAGCTTAGAGGGACAAGGCAACACCGGGGAGCTGTTTTTT.

V gene TRBV5-1 combines with J gene TRBJ1-1, with D possibly being TRBD1 (5 bases). From germline, CDR1 is SGHRS and CDR2 YFSETQ. The CDR3 has 15 residues. V lost 0 bases to trimming and J lost 5 bases, with 14 bases between them. In DNA, the CDR3 is TGCGCCAGCAGCTTGGATGGCAGGGCGGAGACTGAAGCTTTCTTT. Protein product: CASSLDGRAETEAFF.

The chain has TRBV7-9 and TRBJ1-4; D not resolved. The CDR3 is made up of 15 amino acids. V was cut by 3 bases and J by 2 bases, with 10 bases left in between. The germline V gene has CDR1 SEHNR and CDR2 FQNEAQ (reference sequence). In nucleotides, the CDR3 is TGTGCCAGCAGCTTCGGATCAGGCACTAATGAAAAACTGTTTTTT. This gives the protein CASSFGSGTNEKLFF.

The V and J genes are TRBV9 and TRBJ2-1; D may be TRBD2 (5 bases). Trimming removed 3 bases from V and 6 bases from J, with 13 bases in between. Germline V gene lookup returns CDR1 SGDLS and CDR2 YYNGEE. The CDR3 runs to 14 residues. CDR3 nucleotide sequence: TGTGCCAGCAGCGAAAGACTGGGGAGCAATGAGCAGTTCTTC. This encodes CASSERLGSNEQFF.

The V gene is TRBV10-1, the J gene TRBJ2-5; a possible D gene is TRBD1 (6 bases). The germline CDR1 and CDR2 sequences are WNHNN and SYGVQD (reference sequence). Trimming took 2 bases from V and 4 from J, leaving 14 bases between them. The CDR3 runs to 15 residues. CDR3 in amino acids: CASSETGLGGETQYF. The CDR3 region has the DNA TGCGCCAGCAGTGAGACAGGGCTTGGGGGAGAGACCCAGTACTTC.

This chain uses TRBV28 with TRBJ1-3, with D unclear. Germline V gene lookup returns CDR1 MDHEN and CDR2 SYDVKM. Trimming left V 8 bases short and J 8 bases short, with 19 bases between. The CDR3 sequence is 14 residues long. CDR3 in amino acids: CASGTRVEYDTIYF. The CDR3 DNA sequence: TGTGCCAGCGGAACTAGGGTAGAGTACGACACCATATATTTT.

The chain joins TRBV7-3 to TRBJ1-2, with 7 bases aligning to TRBD1. Germline lookup yields CDR1 SGHTA and CDR2 FQGTGA. The CDR3 is made up of 14 amino acids. Trimming took 5 bases from V and 8 from J; bases not matched to a gene: 11. The CDR3 loop is CASSPSSTGNGYTF. The CDR3 bases are TGTGCCAGCAGCCCGAGCTCGACAGGGAACGGCTACACCTTC.

This clone was recorded only once. The V and J genes are TRBV5-1 and TRBJ2-7, with unresolved D. The CDR3 totals 12 residues. Per the germline V gene, CDR1 is SGHRS and CDR2 is YFSETQ. With 3 bases removed from V and 4 bases from J, the gap between germline ends came to 8 bases. CDR3: CASSWLGYEQYF. Written as DNA, the CDR3 is TGCGCCAGCAGCTGGCTAGGATACGAGCAGTACTTC.

This clone was detected only once. This chain links TRBV28 with TRBJ2-3; 8 nucleotides agree with TRBD2. Germline CDR1 and CDR2: MDHEN and SYDVKM. The length of the CDR3 is 15 residues. The V and J ends lost 5 bases and 5 bases, in that order; junction bases with no gene match: 9. The CDR3 loop reads CASSLTSGGRDTQYF. CDR3 in DNA: TGTGCCAGCAGTCTTACTAGCGGCGGGAGAGATACGCAGTATTTT. The whole variable domain, remainder taken from reference TRBV28 and TRBJ2-3, is DVKVTQSSRYLVKRTGEKVFLECVQDMDHENMFWYRQDPGLGLRLIYFSYDVKMKEKGDIPEGYSVSREKKERFSLILESASTNQTSMYLCASSLTSGGRDTQYFGPGTRLTVL.

The chain couples TRBV6-5 to TRBJ2-3; 8 bases are a match to TRBD2. Germline CDR1 MNHEY, CDR2 SVGAGI. Trimming removed 6 bases from V and 0 bases from J; junction bases left unmatched: 5. CDR3 size: 15 residues. The CDR3 nucleotides read TGTGCCAGCAGGTATAGCGGGGTCAGCACAGATACGCAGTATTTT. Amino acid sequence: CASRYSGVSTDTQYF.

V gene TRBV5-6 combines with J gene TRBJ1-1, with D perhaps matching TRBD1 (5 bases). The CDR3 covers 16 residues. Germline V lookup: CDR1 SGHDT, CDR2 YYEEEE. V lost 3 bases to trimming and J lost 5 bases, with 20 bases between them. CDR3 nucleotides: TGTGCCAGCAGCTCCAGAGGCCCCTTCAGGGAAACTGAAGCTTTCTTT. This translates into CASSSRGPFRETEAFF.